This TCR beta chain came from a study of OX40 agonist ivuxolimab in advanced cancers. Trimming shortened V by 3 bases and J by 7 bases, and 10 bases separated the two germline ends. Looked up from germline, CDR1 is MDHEN and CDR2 is SYDVKM. This CDR3 spans 12 amino acids. TCRdb keeps only in-frame clones here, not all; method: immunoSEQ multiplex PCR. Seen here are approximately 58,000 clones, around nine tenths observed once, and the top ten hold 0.76%. The rearrangement joins TRBV28 to TRBJ2-7; D gene uncertain. The source was CD4+ or CD8+ T cells sorted from blood, collected in a trial of the OX40 agonist ivuxolimab. This TCR was recovered from an adult with an advanced solid tumor such as melanoma, head and neck, liver or kidney cancer. The CDR3 here is CASSFWSGEQYF. The CDR3 nucleotides read TGTGCCAGCAGTTTTTGGTCCGGGGAGCAGTACTTC.